This is a list of T cell receptor beta chains from one sample in a study of CD8 T cells in Susac syndrome. MiXCR, run by TCRdb on the immunoSEQ multiplex PCR reads, gives a single entry per CDR3 protein. The table lists roughly 140,000 distinct CDR3 sequences, nearly 95% of them singletons, with over 0.25% in the top ten. Sequenced: CD8+ T cells from PBMCs. All receptors derive from a human donor in good health. The CDR3 runs from the conserved cysteine through the conserved F or W. The order of the fields is CDR3 DNA, CDR3 protein, clone size, V gene, J gene, D gene. The D gene is left open where the match is weak. Clone size is stated in some rows and not others, as once, few, many or a class when expanded.

CDR3nt: TGTGCCACCAGTGATGAGGACAGGGATGGCTACACCTTC
CDR3aa: CATSDEDRDGYTF
abundance: -
v_gene: TRBV24-1
j_gene: TRBJ1-2
d_gene: TRBD1

CDR3nt: TGTGCCAGCAGCTGGGCTGCACTAGCGGCAGGAGATACGCAGTATTTT
CDR3aa: CASSWAALAAGDTQYF
abundance: -
v_gene: TRBV7-9
j_gene: TRBJ2-3
d_gene: TRBD2

CDR3nt: TGCAGCGTTGAAGGTTTCCTAGCGGAGGAGGGGGATACGCAGTATTTT
CDR3aa: CSVEGFLAEEGDTQYF
abundance: -
v_gene: TRBV29-1
j_gene: TRBJ2-3
d_gene: TRBD2

CDR3nt: TGCAGTGCCTTCACTAGCGGAGGCACAGATACGCAGTATTTT
CDR3aa: CSAFTSGGTDTQYF
abundance: once
v_gene: TRBV20-1
j_gene: TRBJ2-3
d_gene: TRBD2

CDR3nt: TGCGCCAGCAGCTTGCACATAAGCACAGATACGCAGTATTTT
CDR3aa: CASSLHISTDTQYF
abundance: -
v_gene: TRBV5-1
j_gene: TRBJ2-3
d_gene: -

CDR3nt: TGTGCCAGCAGTTACCCTACTAGCGATGAGCAGTTCTTC
CDR3aa: CASSYPTSDEQFF
abundance: -
v_gene: TRBV6-5
j_gene: TRBJ2-1
d_gene: TRBD2

CDR3nt: TGCGCCAGCAGTCAATCGCGGCTAACCCTAGCCAAAAACATTCAGTACTTC
CDR3aa: CASSQSRLTLAKNIQYF
abundance: -
v_gene: TRBV23-1
j_gene: TRBJ2-4
d_gene: -

CDR3nt: TGTGCCAGCAGTCAAAGGGGAATCGAGCAGTACTTC
CDR3aa: CASSQRGIEQYF
abundance: -
v_gene: TRBV28
j_gene: TRBJ2-7
d_gene: -

CDR3nt: TGTGCCAGCAGCGTAGGTGTCAGACCAGATCAGCCCCAGCATTTT
CDR3aa: CASSVGVRPDQPQHF
abundance: -
v_gene: TRBV9
j_gene: TRBJ1-5
d_gene: -

CDR3nt: TGTGCCACCAGCAGAGAGGGACAGGCTGTCGATGAGCAGTTCTTC
CDR3aa: CATSREGQAVDEQFF
abundance: -
v_gene: TRBV15
j_gene: TRBJ2-1
d_gene: TRBD1

CDR3nt: TGTGCCAGCAGTCCGCTAGCGGGAGGGCCCCACAATGAGCAGTTCTTC
CDR3aa: CASSPLAGGPHNEQFF
abundance: -
v_gene: TRBV28
j_gene: TRBJ2-1
d_gene: TRBD2

CDR3nt: TGTGCCAGAAAGGGCAAAAGGGAGTGTCAGCCCCAGCATTTT
CDR3aa: CARKGKRECQPQHF
abundance: -
v_gene: TRBV13
j_gene: TRBJ1-5
d_gene: -

CDR3nt: TGCAGCGCCGCAGGGGGGGCAATGCTCTACAATGAGCAGTTCTTC
CDR3aa: CSAAGGAMLYNEQFF
abundance: -
v_gene: TRBV29-1
j_gene: TRBJ2-1
d_gene: -

CDR3nt: TGTGCCAGCAACGGGGGACAGGGTCTAAACAATGAGCAGTTCTTC
CDR3aa: CASNGGQGLNNEQFF
abundance: -
v_gene: TRBV2
j_gene: TRBJ2-1
d_gene: TRBD1

CDR3nt: TGTGCCAGCAGCACTACGGGTACCGGGGAGCTGTTTTTT
CDR3aa: CASSTTGTGELFF
abundance: -
v_gene: TRBV27
j_gene: TRBJ2-2
d_gene: -

CDR3nt: TGCAGCGTTGTTGAACGCAGGCCTCCGGGACAGGGCTATGGCTACACCTTC
CDR3aa: CSVVERRPPGQGYGYTF
abundance: -
v_gene: TRBV29-1
j_gene: TRBJ1-2
d_gene: TRBD1

CDR3nt: TGTGCCAGCAGCGAAGAGAGCGGCCTGGCAGAAGATACGCAGTATTTT
CDR3aa: CASSEESGLAEDTQYF
abundance: -
v_gene: TRBV4-2
j_gene: TRBJ2-3
d_gene: -

CDR3nt: TGCAGCGTTGATGCCGGGGAGCTGTTTTTT
CDR3aa: CSVDAGELFF
abundance: -
v_gene: TRBV29-1
j_gene: TRBJ2-2
d_gene: -